The clone carrying this T cell receptor beta chain occurred many times. This record belongs to a study of T cells in Graves' hyperthyroidism and ophthalmopathy. From germline, CDR1 is MDHEN and CDR2 SYDVKM. V gave up 2 bases and J gave up 2 bases, with 12 bases separating them. CDR3 length: 15 residues. Amplification of TCR beta CDR3 regions used RNA as the template. A set of HTBI primers served as the primers for a first-round RT-PCR of the TCR CDR3. TCRdb re-called the multiplex PCR reads with MiXCR, one entry per CDR3 protein. The sample has approximately 740,000 distinct CDR3 sequences, around 15% seen once; the top ten hold 10%.

Sequences were obtained from blood. This sequence originates from a woman between 18 and 29 years old with Graves' hyperthyroidism. The chain employs TRBV28 and TRBJ2-5; D is possibly TRBD1 (5 bases). The CDR3 sequence: CASSLTWTPQETQYF. The CDR3 DNA reads TGTGCCAGCAGTTTAACGTGGACACCTCAAGAGACCCAGTACTTC. Variable domain in full (rest from reference TRBV28 and TRBJ2-5): DVKVTQSSRYLVKRTGEKVFLECVQDMDHENMFWYRQDPGLGLRLIYFSYDVKMKEKGDIPEGYSVSREKKERFSLILESASTNQTSMYLCASSLTWTPQETQYFGPGTRLLVL.